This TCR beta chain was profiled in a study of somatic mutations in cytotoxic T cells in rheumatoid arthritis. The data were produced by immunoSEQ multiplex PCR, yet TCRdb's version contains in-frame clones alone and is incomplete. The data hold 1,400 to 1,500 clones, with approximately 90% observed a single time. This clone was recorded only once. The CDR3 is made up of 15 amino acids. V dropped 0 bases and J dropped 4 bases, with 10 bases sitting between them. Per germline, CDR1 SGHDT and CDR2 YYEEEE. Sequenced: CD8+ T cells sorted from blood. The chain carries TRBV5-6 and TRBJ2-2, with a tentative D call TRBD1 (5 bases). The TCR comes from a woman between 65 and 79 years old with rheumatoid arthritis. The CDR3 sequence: CASSLGRVGTGELFF. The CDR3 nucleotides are TGTGCCAGCAGCTTGGGCAGGGTGGGCACCGGGGAGCTGTTTTTT.